This TCR beta chain was recorded in a study of long-term antiretroviral therapy in people with HIV. Running of the v3.0 immunoSEQ assay took place at survey level. TCRdb's copy holds only in-frame clones and misses some; the assay was immunoSEQ multiplex PCR. The sample records tens of thousands of clones, over 70% being singletons. Notes on this clone: Its antigen is not identified.

Treatment for all HIV-infected participants took place in the United States. DNA was extracted from approximately 0.95-9.8 million thawed cryopreserved PBMC. Study outcomes and limitations: Viral resistance, ART adherence and therapy changes all lacked available data. The data indicate that diversity increased after ART but remained below transplant donor controls.

CDR3 size: 13 residues. Trimming shortened V by 4 bases and J by 7 bases, and 11 bases separated the two germline ends. Per germline, CDR1 MNHEY and CDR2 SMNVEV (reference sequence). This sequence originates from a man in his late teens or twenties with HIV. The V call is TRBV27, the J call TRBJ1-3; D is undetermined. Sequenced here: unsorted PBMCs, sampled 0.6 years after starting antiretroviral therapy. CDR3 amino acids: CASSSWRLNTIYF. DNA for the CDR3: TGTGCCAGCAGTTCTTGGCGACTTAACACCATATATTTT.